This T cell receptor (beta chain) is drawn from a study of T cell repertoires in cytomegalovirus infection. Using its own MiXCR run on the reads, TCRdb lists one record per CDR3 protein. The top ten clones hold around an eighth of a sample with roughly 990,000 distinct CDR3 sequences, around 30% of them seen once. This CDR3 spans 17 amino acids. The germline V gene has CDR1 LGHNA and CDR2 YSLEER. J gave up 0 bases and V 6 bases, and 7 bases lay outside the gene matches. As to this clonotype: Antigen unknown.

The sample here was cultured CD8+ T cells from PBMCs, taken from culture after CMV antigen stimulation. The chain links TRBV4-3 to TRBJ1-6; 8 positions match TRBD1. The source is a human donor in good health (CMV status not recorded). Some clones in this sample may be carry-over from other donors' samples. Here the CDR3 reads CASSSDRGSSYNSPLHF. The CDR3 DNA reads TGCGCCAGCAGTTCTGACAGGGGAAGCTCCTATAATTCACCCCTCCACTTT.